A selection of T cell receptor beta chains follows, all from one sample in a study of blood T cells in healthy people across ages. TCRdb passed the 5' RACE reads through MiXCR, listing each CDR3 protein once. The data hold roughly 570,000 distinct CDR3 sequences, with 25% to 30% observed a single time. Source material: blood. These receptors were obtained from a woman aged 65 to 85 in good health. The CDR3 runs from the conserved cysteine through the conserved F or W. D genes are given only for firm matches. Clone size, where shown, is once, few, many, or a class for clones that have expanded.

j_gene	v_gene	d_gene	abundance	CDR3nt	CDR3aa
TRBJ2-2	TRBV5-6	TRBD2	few	TGTGCCAGCAGCTTTAGCGGGGGGGCGCGCACCGGGGAGCTGTTTTTT	CASSFSGGARTGELFF
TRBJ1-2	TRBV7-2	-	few	TGTGCCAGCAGCTTAGGGACACCTTATGGCTACACCTTC	CASSLGTPYGYTF
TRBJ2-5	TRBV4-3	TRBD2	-	TGCGCCAGCAGCAATCCTAGCGGGGGCACCCAAGAGACCCAGTACTTC	CASSNPSGGTQETQYF
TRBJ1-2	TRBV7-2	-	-	TGTGCCAGCAGCTCAGGGGTAGATGGCTACACCTTC	CASSSGVDGYTF
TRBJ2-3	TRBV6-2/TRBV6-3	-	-	TGTGCCAGCAGTTACCCGGCGGGATTGCCAGGAAGCACAGATACGCAGTATTTT	CASSYPAGLPGSTDTQYF
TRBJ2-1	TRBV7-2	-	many	TGTGCCAGCAGCTTAGTGGCGCCGACCTACAATGAGCAGTTCTTC	CASSLVAPTYNEQFF
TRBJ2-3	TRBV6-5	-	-	TGTGCCAGCAGTTACACCTCCTTAGCTACGCAGTATTTT	CASSYTSLATQYF
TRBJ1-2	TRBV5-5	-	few	TGTGCCAGCAGCTCCCAGTATGGCTACACCTTC	CASSSQYGYTF
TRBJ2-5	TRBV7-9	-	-	TGTGCCAGCAGCGTATGGGACACGCCGGAGGCCCAGTACTTC	CASSVWDTPEAQYF
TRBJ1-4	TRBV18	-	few	TGTGCCAGCTCACCAAGTTTGGGTGAAGCTGAAAAACTGTTTTTT	CASSPSLGEAEKLFF
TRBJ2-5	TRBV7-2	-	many	TGTGCCAGCAGCTTCAAACGGCTCCTTGGCGGGACCCAGTACTTC	CASSFKRLLGGTQYF
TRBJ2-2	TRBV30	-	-	TGTGCCTGGAGGGGGACGAGCGTGGGGACCGGGGAGCTGTTTTTT	CAWRGTSVGTGELFF
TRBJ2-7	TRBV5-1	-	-	TGCGCCAGCGCCCCGACACCAATTTCCTACGAGCAGTACTTC	CASAPTPISYEQYF
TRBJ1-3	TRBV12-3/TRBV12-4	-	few	TGTGCCAGCGGAAAGGGGGGGGGCGCTGGTTCTGGAAGCACCATATATTTT	CASGKGGGAGSGSTIYF
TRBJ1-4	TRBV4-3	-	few	TGCGCCAGCAGCCAAGAATTGCGTGGCTCAACCTCGGAAAAACTGTTTTTT	CASSQELRGSTSEKLFF
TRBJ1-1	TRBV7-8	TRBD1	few	TGTGCCAGCAGCTTAAGGCAGGGGGATTTGAGGACTGAAGCTTTCTTT	CASSLRQGDLRTEAFF
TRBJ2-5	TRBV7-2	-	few	TGTGCCAGCAGCTTATCCTCTGCAGGGGAAGAGACCCAGTACTTC	CASSLSSAGEETQYF
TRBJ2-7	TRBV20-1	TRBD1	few	TGCAGTGCTAGCAGGGGGCCAGTCTACGAGCAGTACTTC	CSASRGPVYEQYF
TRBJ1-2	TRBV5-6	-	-	TGTGCCAGCGGCCCGGGGGGTGCCTATGGCTACACCTTC	CASGPGGAYGYTF
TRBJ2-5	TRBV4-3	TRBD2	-	TGCGCCAGCAGCCAAGGGGTAGCGGGAGGAGAGACCCAGTACTTC	CASSQGVAGGETQYF
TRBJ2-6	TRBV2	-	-	TGTGCCAGCAGTGAAGAAAGGGCTGGGGCCAACGTCCCGACTTTC	CASSEERAGANVPTF
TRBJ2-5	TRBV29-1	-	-	TGCAGCGTTGGGGAGCAACAAGAGACCCAGTACTTC	CSVGEQQETQYF
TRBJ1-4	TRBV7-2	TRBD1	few	TGTGCCAGCAGCTTCGACAGGGGATCGGAAGAAAAACTGTTTTTT	CASSFDRGSEEKLFF
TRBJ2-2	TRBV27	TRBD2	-	TGTGCCAGCAGTTTACGAGGGTGGACTAGCGGGAAGGAGACCGGGGAGCTGTTTTTT	CASSLRGWTSGKETGELFF
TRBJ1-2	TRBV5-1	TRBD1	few	TGCGTCAGCAGCTTGGGACAGGCGGGAGGTAACTATGGCTACACCTTC	CVSSLGQAGGNYGYTF
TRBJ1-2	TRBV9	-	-	TGTGCCAGCAGCGTAGCGCGGGGGACCTATGGCTACACCTTC	CASSVARGTYGYTF
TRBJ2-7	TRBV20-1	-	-	TGCAGTGCTACCGGACCCGAACTAACCTACGAGCAGTACTTC	CSATGPELTYEQYF
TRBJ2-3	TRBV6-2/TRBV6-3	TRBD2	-	TGTGCCGGCAGTCCCGGGACTATAGGGGCGGATACGCAGTATTTT	CAGSPGTIGADTQYF
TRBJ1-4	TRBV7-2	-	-	TGTGCCAGCACCCCCAGAGGGGGAACAACTAATGAAAAACTGTTTTTT	CASTPRGGTTNEKLFF
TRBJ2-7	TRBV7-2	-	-	TGTGCCAGCAGCTTAGTCCAGCGGTACGAGCAGTACTTC	CASSLVQRYEQYF
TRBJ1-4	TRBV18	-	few	TGTGCCAGCTCACCGAAACCCCGGCTATCAACTAATGAAAAACTGTTTTTT	CASSPKPRLSTNEKLFF
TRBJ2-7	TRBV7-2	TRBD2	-	TGTGCCAGCAGCACAAGACTAGCCCGCGAGCAGTACTTC	CASSTRLAREQYF
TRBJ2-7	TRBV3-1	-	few	TGTGCCAGCAGCCCCTATGAAGGACTGGCGAAAAGGGTCGAGCAGTACTTC	CASSPYEGLAKRVEQYF
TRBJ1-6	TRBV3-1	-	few	TGTGCCAGCAGCCCCCAGGGCAGTCGGTCACCCCTCCACTTT	CASSPQGSRSPLHF
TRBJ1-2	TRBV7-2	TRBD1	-	TGTGCCAGCAGCTTACACCGTACAGGGGCCTACTATGGCTACACCTTC	CASSLHRTGAYYGYTF
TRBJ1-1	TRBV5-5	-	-	TGTGCCAGCAGTTCCCAGGGCAGGGGTGACACTGAAGCTTTCTTT	CASSSQGRGDTEAFF
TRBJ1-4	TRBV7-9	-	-	TGTGCCGGCAGCTTCCCTTCTACAACTAATGAAAAACTGTTCTTT	CAGSFPSTTNEKLFF
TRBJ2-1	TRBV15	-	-	TGTGCCACCAGCAGGGAAACCCAGGAGCAGTTCTTC	CATSRETQEQFF
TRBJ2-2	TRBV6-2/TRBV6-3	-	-	TGTGCCAGCAGTTACCGGACTACCGGCACCGGGGAGCTGTTTTTT	CASSYRTTGTGELFF
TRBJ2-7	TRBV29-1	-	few	TGCAGCGCCGGTGGCGGCATCTACGAGCAGTACTTC	CSAGGGIYEQYF
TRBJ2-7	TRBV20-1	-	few	TGCAGTGCTCGACTTCCGGGACGCATCGAGCAGTACTTC	CSARLPGRIEQYF
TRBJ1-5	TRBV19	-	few	TGTGCCAGTAGAGGGGGAGCCAATCAGCCCCAGCATTTT	CASRGGANQPQHF
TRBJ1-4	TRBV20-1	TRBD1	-	TGCAGTGCTTTGGACAGGGCTGATGAAAAACTGTTTTTT	CSALDRADEKLFF
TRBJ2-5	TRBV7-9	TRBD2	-	TGTGCCAGCAGCTTTAGCGGGGGGTCAGAGACCCAGTACTTC	CASSFSGGSETQYF
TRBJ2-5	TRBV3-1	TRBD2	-	TGTGCCAGCAGCCAAGAAGGTGGACTAGCGGGGGGGAAGACCCAGTACTTC	CASSQEGGLAGGKTQYF
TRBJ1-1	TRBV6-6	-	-	TGTGCCAGCAGAGCGGGGGCGCAGACGAACACTGAAGCTTTCTTT	CASRAGAQTNTEAFF
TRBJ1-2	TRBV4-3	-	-	TGCGCCAGCAGCCAAGAGCAGTCCTATGGCTACACCTTC	CASSQEQSYGYTF